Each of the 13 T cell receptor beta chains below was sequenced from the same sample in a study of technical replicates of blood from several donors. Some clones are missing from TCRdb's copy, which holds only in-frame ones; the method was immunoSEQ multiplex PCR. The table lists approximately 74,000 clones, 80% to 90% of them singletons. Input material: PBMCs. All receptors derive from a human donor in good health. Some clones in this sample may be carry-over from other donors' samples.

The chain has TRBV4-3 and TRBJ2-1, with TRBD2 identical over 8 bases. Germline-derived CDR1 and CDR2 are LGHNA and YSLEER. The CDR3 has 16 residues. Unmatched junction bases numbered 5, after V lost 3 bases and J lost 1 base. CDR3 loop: CASSQRAGASYNEQFF. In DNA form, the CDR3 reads TGCGCCAGCAGCCAGCGAGCGGGAGCGTCCTACAATGAGCAGTTCTTC.

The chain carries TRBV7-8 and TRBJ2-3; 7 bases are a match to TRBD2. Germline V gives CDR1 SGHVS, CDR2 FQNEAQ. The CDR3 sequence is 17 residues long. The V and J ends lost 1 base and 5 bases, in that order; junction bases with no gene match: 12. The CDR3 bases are TGTGCCAGCAGCTTAGGATATGGGAGGGCGCAAAGAGATACGCAGTATTTT. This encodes CASSLGYGRAQRDTQYF.

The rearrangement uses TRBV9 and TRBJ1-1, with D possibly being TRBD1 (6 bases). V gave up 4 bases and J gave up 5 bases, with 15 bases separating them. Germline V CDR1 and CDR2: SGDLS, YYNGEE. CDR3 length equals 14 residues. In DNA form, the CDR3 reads TGTGCCAGCAGCTCCCGAGACAGGTTTACTGAAGCTTTCTTT. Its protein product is CASSSRDRFTEAFF.

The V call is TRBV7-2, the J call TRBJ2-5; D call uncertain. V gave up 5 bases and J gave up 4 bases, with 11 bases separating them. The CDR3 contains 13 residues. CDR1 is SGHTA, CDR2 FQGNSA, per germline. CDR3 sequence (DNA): TGTGCCAGCAGCCTATCCCTCTTAGAGACCCAGTACTTC. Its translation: CASSLSLLETQYF.

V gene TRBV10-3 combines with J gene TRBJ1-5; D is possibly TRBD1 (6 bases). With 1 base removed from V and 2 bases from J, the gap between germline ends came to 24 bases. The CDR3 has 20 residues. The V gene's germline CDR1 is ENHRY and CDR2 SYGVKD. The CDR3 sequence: CAISEWKIAYRESGNQPQHF. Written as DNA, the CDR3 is TGTGCCATCAGTGAGTGGAAGATCGCCTACAGGGAGTCGGGCAATCAGCCCCAGCATTTT.

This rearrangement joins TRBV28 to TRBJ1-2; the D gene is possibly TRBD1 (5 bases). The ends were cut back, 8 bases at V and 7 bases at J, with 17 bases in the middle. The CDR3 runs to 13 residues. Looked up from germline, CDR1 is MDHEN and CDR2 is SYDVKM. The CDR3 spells CASQGGLLGGYTF. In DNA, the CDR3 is TGTGCCAGCCAGGGTGGGCTTTTAGGTGGCTACACCTTC.

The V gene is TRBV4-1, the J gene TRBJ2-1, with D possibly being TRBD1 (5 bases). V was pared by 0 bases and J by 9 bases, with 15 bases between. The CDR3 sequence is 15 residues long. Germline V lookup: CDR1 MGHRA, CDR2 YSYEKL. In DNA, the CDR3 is TGCGCCAGCAGCCAAGAGTGGGGCATACTTCTTGAGCAGTTCTTC. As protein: CASSQEWGILLEQFF.

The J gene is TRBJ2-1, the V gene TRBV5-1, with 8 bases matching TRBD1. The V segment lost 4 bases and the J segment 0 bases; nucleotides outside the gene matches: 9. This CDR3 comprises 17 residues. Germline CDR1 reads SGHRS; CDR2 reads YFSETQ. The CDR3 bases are TGCGCCAGCAGCCAAGTTAAAACAGGGGGCTCCTACAATGAGCAGTTCTTC. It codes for CASSQVKTGGSYNEQFF. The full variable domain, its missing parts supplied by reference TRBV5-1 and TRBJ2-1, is KAGVTQTPRYLIKTRGQQVTLSCSPISGHRSVSWYQQTPGQGLQFLFEYFSETQRNKGNFPGRFSGRQFSNSRSEMNVSTLELGDSALYLCASSQVKTGGSYNEQFFGPGTRLTVL.

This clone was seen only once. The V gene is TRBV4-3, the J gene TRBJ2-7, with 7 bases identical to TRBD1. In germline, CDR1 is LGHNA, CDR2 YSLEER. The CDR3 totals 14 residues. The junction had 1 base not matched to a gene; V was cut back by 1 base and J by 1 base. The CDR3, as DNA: TGCGCCAGCAGCCAAGTGACAGGGTCCTACGAGCAGTACTTC. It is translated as CASSQVTGSYEQYF.

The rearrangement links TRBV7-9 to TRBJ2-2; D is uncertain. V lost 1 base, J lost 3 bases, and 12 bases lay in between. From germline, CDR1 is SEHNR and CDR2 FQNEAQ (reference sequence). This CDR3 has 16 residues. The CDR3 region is CASSLVPSRDTGELFF. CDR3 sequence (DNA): TGTGCCAGCAGCTTAGTTCCCAGTCGGGACACCGGGGAGCTGTTTTTT.

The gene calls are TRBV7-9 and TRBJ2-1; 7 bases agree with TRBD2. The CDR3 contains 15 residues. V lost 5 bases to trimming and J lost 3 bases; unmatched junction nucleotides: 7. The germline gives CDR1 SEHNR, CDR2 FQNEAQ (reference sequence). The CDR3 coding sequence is TGTGCCAGCAGCCCCGGGGGGACTAACTACAATGAGCAGTTCTTC. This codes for CASSPGGTNYNEQFF.

The CDR3 reads CASSQDRATSYEQYF. Written as DNA, the CDR3 is TGTGCCAGCAGCCAAGATCGAGCTACCTCCTACGAGCAGTACTTC. The gene calls are TRBV4-2 and TRBJ2-7; D gene ambiguous. Trimming left V 0 bases short and J 0 bases short, with 9 bases between. CDR3 length: 15 amino acids. Germline V gene sequence: CDR1 LGHNA, CDR2 YNFKEQ.

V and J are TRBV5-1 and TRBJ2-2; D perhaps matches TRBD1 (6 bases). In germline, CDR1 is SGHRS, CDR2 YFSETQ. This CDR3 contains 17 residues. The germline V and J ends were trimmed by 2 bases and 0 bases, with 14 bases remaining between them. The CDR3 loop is CASSFGARGANTGELFF. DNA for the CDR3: TGCGCCAGCAGCTTTGGGGCCAGGGGTGCGAACACCGGGGAGCTGTTTTTT.